This T cell receptor (beta chain) was found in a study of identical twins. Overall study results and limits: In cord blood, abundant beta clonotypes had fewer insertions; memory showed no trend.

V was shortened by 8 bases and J by 0 bases, with 8 bases between the two germline ends. The CDR3 length is 12 residues. On this clonotype: Its antigen is unidentified.

No donor was unhealthy or non-Caucasian. A single record per CDR3 protein comes from TCRdb applying MiXCR to the 5' RACE reads. The sample shows 240,000 or so distinct CDR3 sequences, 10% to 15% of them seen only once. The same specimen was also included in a second study, on yellow fever vaccine responses in identical twins.

The V gene is TRBV12-3 or TRBV12-4, the J gene TRBJ2-7, with a weak D call TRBD2 (6 bases). This sequence was found in a woman aged 18-29 years in good health. Sample: memory (CD45RO+) T cells sorted from blood. The chain's CDR3 is CASGGFSYEQYF. The CDR3 DNA reads TGTGCCAGCGGGGGGTTCTCCTACGAGCAGTACTTC.